This TCR beta chain was found in a study of blood T cell repertoires in COVID-19. Study summary: Italy, Spain and the United States were the sources of the convalescent and acute COVID-19 samples. PBMCs, B-cell-depleted T cells, or T cells provided the cDNA or gDNA that made up the material.

CDR1 SQVTM and CDR2 ANQGSEA come from the germline V gene. V lost 5 bases and J lost 6; bases outside the gene matches: 15. The CDR3 extends over 15 amino acids. In the authors' methods: By means of reference gene primer amplification, nucleated cell counts were estimated. Measured with immunoSEQ multiplex PCR; TCRdb has only the in-frame clones, and not every one. The DNA gave D and trimming, while V, J and clone size come from that table. The table has approximately 74,000 clones, 65% to 85% seen once. The clonotype originates from a man aged 60-69 years with acute or convalescent COVID-19. This chain links TRBV29-1 with TRBJ1-1; 7 bases line up with TRBD1. The sequenced sample was peripheral blood. CDR3 sequence: CSVSAISTGISEAFF. CDR3 nucleotides: TGCAGCGTTTCTGCCATATCGACAGGGATATCTGAAGCTTTCTTT.